This entry features one T cell receptor (beta chain) sequence. Its matching antigen is unknown. Amplification used 60 Vbeta primers and 13 Jbeta primers. TCRdb's copy holds only in-frame clones and misses some; the assay was immunoSEQ multiplex PCR. Of fewer than 150,000 clones in the sample, 77% were seen once. The CDR3 spans 14 residues. V was clipped by 7 bases and J by 3 bases, with 15 bases between them. Germline V gene sequence: CDR1 SNHLY, CDR2 FYNNEI. This sample stems from a study of cytomegalovirus exposure and HLA in healthy donors. Background on the study: There were about 85 million unique TCRs (from HLA-typed donors) in an early data release. General observations from the study: Cytomegalovirus association was assigned to more than 150 TCR beta chains. In presence/absence analyses, roughly uniform sequencing depth across donors was assumed.

Sequencing used PBMCs. V and J are TRBV2 and TRBJ1-1; D perhaps matches TRBD1 (5 bases). The receptor was isolated from a woman aged 50 to 65 in good health and CMV-seronegative. CDR3 region: CASNFLEGDTEAFF. DNA for the CDR3: TGTGCCAGCAATTTCTTGGAAGGGGACACTGAAGCTTTCTTT.